This is a list of T cell receptor beta chains from one sample in a study of identical twins. MiXCR was run by TCRdb on the 5' RACE reads, yielding one entry per CDR3 protein. The sample shows some 600,000 distinct CDR3 sequences, about 7% of them seen only once. These sequences were also reported in another study, on yellow fever vaccine responses in identical twins.

Material for sequencing was PBMCs. The receptors were gathered from a young woman in good health. CDR3s include the opening cysteine and the closing phenylalanine or tryptophan. The order of the fields is D gene, J gene, clone size, V gene, CDR3 protein, CDR3 DNA. D genes are given only for firm matches. Clone size is not always given. Where it is, it says once, few, many or a class for expanded clones.

.	TRBJ2-1	many	TRBV12-3/TRBV12-4	CASSHSEGNYNEQFF	TGTGCCAGCAGTCACTCGGAGGGAAACTACAATGAGCAGTTCTTC
.	TRBJ2-4	few	TRBV28	CASSVRASIQYF	TGTGCCAGCAGTGTCAGGGCGAGCATTCAGTACTTC
TRBD1	TRBJ2-7	many	TRBV6-1	CASNKQGARHEQYF	TGTGCCAGCAATAAACAGGGGGCGCGCCACGAGCAGTACTTC
.	TRBJ2-7	.	TRBV18	CASSPVTYEQYF	TGTGCCAGCTCACCGGTAACTTACGAGCAGTACTTC
.	TRBJ1-4	many	TRBV27	CASSLSKGFNEKLFF	TGTGCCAGCAGTTTATCGAAGGGGTTTAATGAAAAACTGTTTTTT
TRBD2	TRBJ2-3	.	TRBV7-2	CASSFGVAGGRSDTQYF	TGTGCCAGCAGCTTCGGAGTAGCGGGGGGGAGGAGTGATACGCAGTATTTT
TRBD2	TRBJ2-5	few	TRBV11-1	CASSPGTSGGAIQETQYF	TGTGCCAGCAGCCCCGGGACTAGCGGGGGGGCAATCCAAGAGACCCAGTACTTC
TRBD2	TRBJ2-3	many	TRBV12-3/TRBV12-4	CASSPVTSGRSTDTQYF	TGTGCCAGCAGCCCGGTGACTAGCGGACGTAGCACAGATACGCAGTATTTT
TRBD2	TRBJ2-1	many	TRBV28	CASSPSGSGRRNEQFF	TGTGCCAGCAGCCCATCGGGAAGCGGGAGGCGCAATGAGCAGTTCTTC
.	TRBJ2-3	few	TRBV29-1	CSVGPDLRTDTQYF	TGCAGCGTTGGACCGGACTTACGCACAGATACGCAGTATTTT
.	TRBJ1-1	many	TRBV12-3/TRBV12-4	CASTTVLNTEAFF	TGTGCCAGCACGACAGTTCTGAACACTGAAGCTTTCTTT
.	TRBJ1-5	few	TRBV12-3/TRBV12-4	CASSSQNYEAQHF	TGTGCCAGCAGTTCCCAGAACTATGAGGCCCAGCATTTT
.	TRBJ2-1	many	TRBV7-9	CASSFGEQFF	TGTGCCAGCAGCTTTGGTGAGCAGTTCTTC
.	TRBJ2-5	many	TRBV20-1	CSARDLQQETQYF	TGCAGTGCTAGAGATCTACAGCAAGAGACCCAGTACTTC
TRBD1	TRBJ2-7	few	TRBV28	CASRMPGQGYEQYF	TGTGCCAGCAGAATGCCGGGACAGGGCTACGAGCAGTACTTC
TRBD2	TRBJ2-7	many	TRBV20-1	CSARPWTSGYEQYF	TGCAGTGCTAGACCCTGGACTAGCGGATACGAGCAGTACTTC
TRBD2	TRBJ2-2	few	TRBV5-1	CASSPRGGGNGGELFF	TGCGCCAGCAGCCCTAGGGGCGGGGGAAACGGCGGGGAGCTGTTTTTT
TRBD2	TRBJ2-6	few	TRBV19	CASSRSAGGLSGANVLTF	TGTGCCAGTAGCCGGTCCGCGGGGGGCCTCTCTGGGGCCAACGTCCTGACTTTC
.	TRBJ2-2	few	TRBV5-6	CASSQGGWQGGTGELFF	TGTGCCAGCAGCCAAGGGGGCTGGCAGGGAGGCACCGGGGAGCTGTTTTTT
.	TRBJ2-3	many	TRBV5-1	CASSSIAAPSTDTQYF	TGCGCCAGCAGCTCTATAGCGGCCCCTAGCACAGATACGCAGTATTTT
.	TRBJ2-7	.	TRBV18	CASSKPGWAYEQYF	TGTGCCAGCTCAAAGCCCGGTTGGGCCTACGAGCAGTACTTC
.	TRBJ2-1	few	TRBV28	CARGGYNEQFF	TGTGCCAGAGGGGGTTACAATGAGCAGTTCTTC
.	TRBJ2-1	few	TRBV27	CASSRLEPDNEQFF	TGTGCCAGCAGTCGACTGGAACCCGACAATGAGCAGTTCTTC
.	TRBJ2-1	many	TRBV29-1	CGWTLASSPNEQFF	TGCGGATGGACTCTGGCTAGCAGCCCCAATGAGCAGTTCTTC
TRBD1	TRBJ1-1	few	TRBV13	CASSLMTGKTYTEAFF	TGTGCCAGCAGCTTAATGACAGGGAAAACCTACACTGAAGCTTTCTTT
TRBD1	TRBJ1-1	.	TRBV28	CASSLGGQENTEAFF	TGTGCCAGCAGTTTAGGGGGACAGGAAAACACTGAAGCTTTCTTT
TRBD2	TRBJ2-1	.	TRBV10-3	CAISHSGLSYNEQFF	TGTGCCATCAGCCATAGCGGGCTCTCCTACAATGAGCAGTTCTTC
TRBD2	TRBJ2-3	many	TRBV29-1	CSVEVGSGSADTQYF	TGCAGCGTTGAAGTGGGGAGCGGGAGCGCCGATACGCAGTATTTT
.	TRBJ2-3	few	TRBV4-1	CASSQDVGADTQYF	TGCGCCAGCAGCCAAGATGTGGGGGCAGATACGCAGTATTTT
.	TRBJ2-2	.	TRBV7-8	CASSLVLTGVTGELFF	TGTGCCAGCAGCTTAGTTCTAACGGGGGTAACCGGGGAGCTGTTTTTT
.	TRBJ1-1	many	TRBV5-1	CASSLGRTFGNTEAFF	TGCGCCAGCAGCTTGGGGAGGACGTTTGGGAACACTGAAGCTTTCTTT
TRBD2	TRBJ2-5	.	TRBV29-1	CSVVSLAGTRYQETQYF	TGCAGCGTTGTGTCCCTAGCGGGGACTCGGTACCAAGAGACCCAGTACTTC
.	TRBJ1-5	few	TRBV15	CATSDRQFNQPQHF	TGTGCCACCAGCGATCGACAGTTCAATCAGCCCCAGCATTTT
TRBD1	TRBJ2-2	many	TRBV6-5	CASSSRTGSTGELFF	TGTGCCAGCAGTTCCCGGACAGGTTCGACCGGGGAGCTGTTTTTT
.	TRBJ2-7	.	TRBV24-1	CATSEPYTYEQYF	TGTGCCACCAGTGAACCCTACACCTACGAGCAGTACTTC
.	TRBJ2-6	once	TRBV20-1	CSAREVRESGANVLTF	TGCAGTGCTAGAGAGGTCAGGGAATCTGGGGCCAACGTCCTGACTTTC
TRBD2	TRBJ2-7	few	TRBV3-1	CASSQDLTSGPYEQYF	TGTGCCAGCAGCCAAGATCTTACTAGCGGGCCCTACGAGCAGTACTTC
TRBD1	TRBJ1-1	.	TRBV12-3/TRBV12-4	CASRYRTGLNTEAFF	TGTGCCAGCAGGTATAGGACAGGGCTGAACACTGAAGCTTTCTTT
.	TRBJ1-1	few	TRBV19	CASKPGEMKNTEAFF	TGTGCCAGTAAGCCAGGGGAAATGAAGAACACTGAAGCTTTCTTT
.	TRBJ1-2	.	TRBV11-3	CASSKTGSGYGYTF	TGTGCCAGCAGCAAGACAGGCTCTGGCTATGGCTACACCTTC